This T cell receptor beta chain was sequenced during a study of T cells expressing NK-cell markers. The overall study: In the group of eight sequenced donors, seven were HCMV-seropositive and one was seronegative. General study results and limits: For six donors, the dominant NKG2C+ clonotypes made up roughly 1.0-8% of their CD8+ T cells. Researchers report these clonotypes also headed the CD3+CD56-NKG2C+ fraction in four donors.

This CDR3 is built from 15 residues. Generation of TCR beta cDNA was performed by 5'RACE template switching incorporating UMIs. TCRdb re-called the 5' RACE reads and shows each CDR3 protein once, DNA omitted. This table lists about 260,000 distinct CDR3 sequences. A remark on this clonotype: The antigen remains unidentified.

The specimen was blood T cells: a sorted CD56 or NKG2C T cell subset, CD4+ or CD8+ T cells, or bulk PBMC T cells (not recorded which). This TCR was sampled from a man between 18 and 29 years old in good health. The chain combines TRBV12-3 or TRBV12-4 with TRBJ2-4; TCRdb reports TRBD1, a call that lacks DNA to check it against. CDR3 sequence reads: CASSFGRGFGNIQYF.